This TCR beta chain was observed in a study of T cell responses to AZD1222 COVID-19 vaccine. Study-wide points: Spike as a whole was targeted by vaccine-associated CD4 TCRs, dominant at 160-218 and 743-854. Of the AZD1222 recipients, only five to seven were seropositive at baseline. Spike-specific TCR breadth rose after two AZD1222 doses, and depth rose as well. White British donors predominated, females outnumbered males, and clonal diversity was possibly underestimated.

The CDR3 runs to 13 residues. Unmatched junction bases numbered 1, after V lost 3 bases and J lost 4 bases. In germline, CDR1 is SNHLY, CDR2 FYNNEI. The data were produced by immunoSEQ multiplex PCR, yet TCRdb's version contains in-frame clones alone and is incomplete. Of about 93,000 clones in the sample, over 85% were seen once. This clone was counted once. Its specificity is unknown. The input for sequencing was peripheral blood, taken on day 0 of MenACWY control vaccination. This chain uses TRBV2 with TRBJ2-3; 7 bases fit TRBD2. The receptor was isolated from an adult in good health. The CDR3 here is CASSDGGSDTQYF. The CDR3, as DNA: TGTGCCAGCAGTGACGGGGGGTCAGATACGCAGTATTTT. The variable domain in full, with the rest retrieved from reference TRBV2 and TRBJ2-3, is EPEVTQTPSHQVTQMGQEVILRCVPISNHLYFYWYRQILGQKVEFLVSFYNNEISEKSEIFDDQFSVERPDGSNFTLKIRSTKLEDSAMYFCASSDGGSDTQYFGPGTRLTVL.